This T cell receptor (beta chain) came from a study of cytomegalovirus exposure and HLA in healthy donors. Turning to the study itself: Assignment to the Caucasian-associated ancestry cluster applied to around 82% of the approximately 400 genotyped donors. Study results and caveats: Previously analyzed data showed that most TCR beta V segments were productive at a frequency of about 87% or about 30%. A missense DCLRE1C variant was associated with V- and J-gene trimming of TCR beta chains in a later analysis, and an independent cohort replicated the association. Upon later analysis, HLA-associated TCR beta chains proved more clonally expanded than other, equally common chains.

A word on this clone: Its antigen is unknown.

Primers: 60 Vbeta forward and 13 Jbeta reverse. Sequencing was performed with immunoSEQ multiplex PCR; in TCRdb, only in-frame clones are kept and a portion is missing. Here the sample spans fewer than 150,000 clones, about 16% being singletons. The ends were cut back, 1 base at V and 0 bases at J, with 12 bases in the middle. Per the germline V gene, CDR1 is SEHNR and CDR2 is FQNEAQ (reference sequence). The CDR3 spans 16 residues. V and J are TRBV7-9 and TRBJ1-1; tentatively, D is TRBD1 (5 bases). This clonotype was obtained from a woman under 30 in good health and CMV-seronegative. The source material was PBMCs. The CDR3 is CASSLVLGALNTEAFF. In nucleotides, the CDR3 is TGTGCCAGCAGCTTAGTTTTAGGGGCCTTGAACACTGAAGCTTTCTTT.